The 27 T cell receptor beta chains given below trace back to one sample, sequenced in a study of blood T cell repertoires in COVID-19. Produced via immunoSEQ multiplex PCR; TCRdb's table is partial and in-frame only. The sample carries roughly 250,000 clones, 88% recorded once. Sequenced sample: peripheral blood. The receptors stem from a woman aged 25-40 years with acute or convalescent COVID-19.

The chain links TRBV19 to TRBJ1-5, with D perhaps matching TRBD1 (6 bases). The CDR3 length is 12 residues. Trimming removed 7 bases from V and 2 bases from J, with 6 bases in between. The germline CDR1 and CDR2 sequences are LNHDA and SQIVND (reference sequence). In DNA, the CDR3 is TGTGCCAGTACAGGGGGCAATCAGCCCCAGCATTTT. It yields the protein CASTGGNQPQHF. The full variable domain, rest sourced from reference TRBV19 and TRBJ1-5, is DGGITQSPKYLFRKEGQNVTLSCEQNLNHDAMYWYRQDPGQGLRLIYYSQIVNDFQKGDIAEGYSVSREKKESFPLTVTSAQKNPTAFYLCASTGGNQPQHFGDGTRLSIL.

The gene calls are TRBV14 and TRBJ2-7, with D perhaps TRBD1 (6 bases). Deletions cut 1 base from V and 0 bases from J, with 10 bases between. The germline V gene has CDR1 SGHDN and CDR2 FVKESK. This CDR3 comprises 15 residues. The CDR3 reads CASSQAGVSSYEQYF. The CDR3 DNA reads TGTGCCAGCAGCCAAGCAGGGGTTAGCTCCTACGAGCAGTACTTC.

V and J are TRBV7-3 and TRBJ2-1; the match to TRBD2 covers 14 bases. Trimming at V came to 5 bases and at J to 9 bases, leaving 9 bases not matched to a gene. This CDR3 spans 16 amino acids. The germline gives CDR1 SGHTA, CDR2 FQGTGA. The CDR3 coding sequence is TGTGCCAGCAGCAGAACCGGGACTAGCGGGAGAGGTGAGCAGTTCTTC. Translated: CASSRTGTSGRGEQFF.

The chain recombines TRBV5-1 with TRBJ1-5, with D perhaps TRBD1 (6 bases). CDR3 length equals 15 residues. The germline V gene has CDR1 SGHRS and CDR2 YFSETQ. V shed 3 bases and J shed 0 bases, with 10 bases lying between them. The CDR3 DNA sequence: TGCGCCAGCAGCTCGGACAGTTATAGCAATCAGCCCCAGCATTTT. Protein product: CASSSDSYSNQPQHF.

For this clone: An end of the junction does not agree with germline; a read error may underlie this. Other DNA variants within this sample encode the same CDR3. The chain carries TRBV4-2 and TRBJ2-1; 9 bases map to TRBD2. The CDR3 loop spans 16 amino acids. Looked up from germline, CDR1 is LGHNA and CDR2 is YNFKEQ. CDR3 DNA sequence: TGTGCCAGCAGCCAAGATAAGCTAGCGGGATACAATGAGCAATTCTTC. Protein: CASSQDKLAGYNEQFF.

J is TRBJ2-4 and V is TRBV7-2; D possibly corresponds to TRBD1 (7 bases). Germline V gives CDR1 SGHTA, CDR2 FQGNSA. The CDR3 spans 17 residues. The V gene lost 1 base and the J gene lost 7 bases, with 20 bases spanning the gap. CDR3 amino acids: CASSLVISSTGRNIQYF. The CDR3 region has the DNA TGTGCCAGCAGCTTAGTTATTTCGTCGACAGGGAGGAACATTCAGTACTTC.

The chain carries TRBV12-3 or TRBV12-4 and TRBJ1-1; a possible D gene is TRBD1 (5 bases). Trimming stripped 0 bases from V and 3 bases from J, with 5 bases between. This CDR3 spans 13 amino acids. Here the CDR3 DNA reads TGTGCCAGCAGTTTAGCAGGGGACACTGAAGCTTTCTTT. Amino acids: CASSLAGDTEAFF.

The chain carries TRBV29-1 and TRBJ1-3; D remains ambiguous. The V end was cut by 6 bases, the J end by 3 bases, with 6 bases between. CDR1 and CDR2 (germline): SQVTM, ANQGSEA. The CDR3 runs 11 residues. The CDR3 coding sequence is TGCAGCGTGTTAGATGGAAACACCATATATTTT. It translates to CSVLDGNTIYF.

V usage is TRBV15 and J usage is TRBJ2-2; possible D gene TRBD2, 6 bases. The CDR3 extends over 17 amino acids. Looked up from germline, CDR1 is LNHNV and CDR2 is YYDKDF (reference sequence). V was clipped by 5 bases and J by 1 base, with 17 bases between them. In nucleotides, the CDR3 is TGTGCCACCAGCCCAGGCGGGGAAGGAGGGAACACCGGGGAGCTGTTTTTT. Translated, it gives CATSPGGEGGNTGELFF.

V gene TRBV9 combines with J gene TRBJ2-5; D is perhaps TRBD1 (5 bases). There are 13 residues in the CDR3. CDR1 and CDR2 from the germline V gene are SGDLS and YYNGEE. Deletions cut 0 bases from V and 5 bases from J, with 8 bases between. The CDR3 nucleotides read TGTGCCAGCAGCGTAGCAGGGTTGGAGACCCAGTACTTC. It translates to CASSVAGLETQYF.

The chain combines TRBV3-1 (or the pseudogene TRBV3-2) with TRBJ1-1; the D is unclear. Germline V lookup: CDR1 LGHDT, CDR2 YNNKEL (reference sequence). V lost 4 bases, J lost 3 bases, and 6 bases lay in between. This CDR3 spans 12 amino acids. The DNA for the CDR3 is TGTGCCAGCAGCCCGTCGGACACTGAAGCTTTCTTT. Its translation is CASSPSDTEAFF.

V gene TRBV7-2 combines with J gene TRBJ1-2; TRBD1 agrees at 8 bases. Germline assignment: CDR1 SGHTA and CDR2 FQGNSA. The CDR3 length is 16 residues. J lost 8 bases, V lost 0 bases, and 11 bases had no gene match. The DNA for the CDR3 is TGTGCCAGCAGCTTAGCCCCGGGACAGGTGGGGCGAGGCTACACCTTC. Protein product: CASSLAPGQVGRGYTF. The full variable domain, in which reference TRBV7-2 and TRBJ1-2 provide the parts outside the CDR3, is GAGVSQSPSNKVTEKGKDVELRCDPISGHTALYWYRQSLGQGLEFLIYFQGNSAPDKSGLPSDRFSAERTGGSVSTLTIQRTQQEDSAVYLCASSLAPGQVGRGYTFGSGTRLTVV.

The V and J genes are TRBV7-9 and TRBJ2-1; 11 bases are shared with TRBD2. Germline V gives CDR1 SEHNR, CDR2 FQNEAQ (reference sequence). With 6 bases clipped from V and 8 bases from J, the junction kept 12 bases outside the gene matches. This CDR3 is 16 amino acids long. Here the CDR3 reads CASRPNSGRASHEQFF. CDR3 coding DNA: TGTGCCAGCAGACCAAATAGCGGGAGGGCCAGTCATGAGCAGTTCTTC.

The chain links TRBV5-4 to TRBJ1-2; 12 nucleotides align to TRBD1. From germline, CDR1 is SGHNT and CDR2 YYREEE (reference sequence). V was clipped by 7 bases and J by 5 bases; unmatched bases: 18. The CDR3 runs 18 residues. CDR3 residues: CASHSFRDRGPAGYGYTF. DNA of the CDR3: TGTGCCAGCCATTCTTTCCGGGACAGGGGGCCAGCGGGGTATGGCTACACCTTC.

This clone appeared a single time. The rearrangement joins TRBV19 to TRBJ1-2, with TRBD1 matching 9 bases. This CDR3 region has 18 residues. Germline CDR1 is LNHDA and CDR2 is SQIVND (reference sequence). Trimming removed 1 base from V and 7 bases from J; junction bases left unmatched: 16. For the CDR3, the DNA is TGTGCCAGTAGTATAGTAGTGGGACAGGGCAGCTTTACTAGTGGCTACACCTTC. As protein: CASSIVVGQGSFTSGYTF. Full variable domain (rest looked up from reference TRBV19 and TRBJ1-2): DGGITQSPKYLFRKEGQNVTLSCEQNLNHDAMYWYRQDPGQGLRLIYYSQIVNDFQKGDIAEGYSVSREKKESFPLTVTSAQKNPTAFYLCASSIVVGQGSFTSGYTFGSGTRLTVV.

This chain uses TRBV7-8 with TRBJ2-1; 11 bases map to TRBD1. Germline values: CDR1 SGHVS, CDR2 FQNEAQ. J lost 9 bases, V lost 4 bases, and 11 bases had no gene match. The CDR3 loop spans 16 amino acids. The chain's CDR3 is CASSSRPGQGDFEQFF. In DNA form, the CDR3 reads TGTGCCAGCAGCTCAAGACCGGGACAGGGGGATTTTGAGCAGTTCTTC.

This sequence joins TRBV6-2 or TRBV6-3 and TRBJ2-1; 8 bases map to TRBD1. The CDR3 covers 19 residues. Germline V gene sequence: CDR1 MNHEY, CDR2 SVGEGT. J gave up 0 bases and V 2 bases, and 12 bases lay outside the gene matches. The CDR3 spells CASSYAVGQGINSYNEQFF. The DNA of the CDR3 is TGTGCCAGCAGTTACGCCGTCGGACAGGGCATCAACTCCTACAATGAGCAGTTCTTC.

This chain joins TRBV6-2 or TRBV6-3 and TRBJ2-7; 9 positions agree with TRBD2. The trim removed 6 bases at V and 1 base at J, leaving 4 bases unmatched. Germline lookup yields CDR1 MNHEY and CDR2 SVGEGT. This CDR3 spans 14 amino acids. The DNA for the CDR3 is TGTGCCAGCAGCCTTAGCGGGAGATCCTACGAGCAGTACTTC. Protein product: CASSLSGRSYEQYF.

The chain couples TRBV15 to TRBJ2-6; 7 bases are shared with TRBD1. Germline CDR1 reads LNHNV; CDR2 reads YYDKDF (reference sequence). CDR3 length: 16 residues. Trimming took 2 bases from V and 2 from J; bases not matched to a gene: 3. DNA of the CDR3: TGTGCCACCAGCAGACCGGGACAGACTGGGGCCAACGTCCTGACTTTC. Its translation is CATSRPGQTGANVLTF.

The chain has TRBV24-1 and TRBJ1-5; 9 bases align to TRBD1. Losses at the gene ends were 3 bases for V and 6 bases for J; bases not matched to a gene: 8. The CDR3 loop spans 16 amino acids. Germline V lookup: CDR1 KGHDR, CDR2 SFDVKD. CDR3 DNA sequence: TGTGCCACCAGTGATGCTATGACAGGGGGAGGTCAGCCCCAGCATTTT. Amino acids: CATSDAMTGGGQPQHF.

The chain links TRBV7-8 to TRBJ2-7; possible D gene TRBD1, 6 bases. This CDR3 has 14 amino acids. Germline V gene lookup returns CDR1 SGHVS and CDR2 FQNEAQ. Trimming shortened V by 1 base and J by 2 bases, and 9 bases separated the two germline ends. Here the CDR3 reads CASSLGDIPYEQYF. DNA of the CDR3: TGTGCCAGCAGCTTAGGGGACATACCCTACGAGCAGTACTTC. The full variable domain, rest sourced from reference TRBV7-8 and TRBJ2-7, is GAGVSQSPRYKVAKRGQDVALRCDPISGHVSLFWYQQALGQGPEFLTYFQNEAQLDKSGLPSDRFFAERPEGSVSTLKIQRTQQEDSAVYLCASSLGDIPYEQYFGPGTRLTVT.

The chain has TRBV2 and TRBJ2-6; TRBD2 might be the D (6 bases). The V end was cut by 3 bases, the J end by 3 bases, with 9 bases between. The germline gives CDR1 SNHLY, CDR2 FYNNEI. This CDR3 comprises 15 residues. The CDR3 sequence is CASSDGGGGANVLTF. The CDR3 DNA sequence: TGTGCCAGCAGTGACGGGGGAGGTGGGGCCAACGTCCTGACTTTC.

CDR3 bases: TGTGCTAGTGGTTTGGGTACAGGTGACATTCAGTACTTC. As protein: CASGLGTGDIQYF. The chain employs TRBV12-5 and TRBJ2-4; D might be TRBD1 (5 bases). V lost 1 base and J 8 bases, leaving 9 bases between the germline ends. The CDR3 covers 13 residues. Germline V gene data show CDR1 as LGHNT and CDR2 as FRNRAP.

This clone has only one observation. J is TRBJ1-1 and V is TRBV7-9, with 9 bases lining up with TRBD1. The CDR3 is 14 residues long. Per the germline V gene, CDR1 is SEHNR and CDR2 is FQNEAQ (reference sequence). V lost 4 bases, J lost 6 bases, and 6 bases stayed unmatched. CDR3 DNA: TGTGCCAGCAGCTGGGGACAGGGCGAATCTGAAGCTTTCTTT. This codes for CASSWGQGESEAFF.

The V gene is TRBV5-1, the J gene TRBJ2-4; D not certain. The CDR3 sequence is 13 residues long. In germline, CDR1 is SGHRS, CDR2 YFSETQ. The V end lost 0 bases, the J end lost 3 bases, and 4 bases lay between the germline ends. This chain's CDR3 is CASSLAGKNIQYF. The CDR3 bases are TGCGCCAGCAGCTTGGCCGGCAAAAACATTCAGTACTTC.

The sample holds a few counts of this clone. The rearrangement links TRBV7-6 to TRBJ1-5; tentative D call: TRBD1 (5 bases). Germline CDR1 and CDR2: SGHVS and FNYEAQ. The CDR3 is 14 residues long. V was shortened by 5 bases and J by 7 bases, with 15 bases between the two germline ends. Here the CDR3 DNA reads TGTGCCAGCAGCCAGGGCCCCGTCGGGCAGCCCCAGCATTTT. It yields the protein CASSQGPVGQPQHF.

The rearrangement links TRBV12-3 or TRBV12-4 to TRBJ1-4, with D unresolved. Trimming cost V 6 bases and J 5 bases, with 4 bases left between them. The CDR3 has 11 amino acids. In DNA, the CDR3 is TGTGCCAGCAGCGTAAATGAAAAACTGTTTTTT. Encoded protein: CASSVNEKLFF.